This TCR beta chain was identified in a study of T-cell memory formation after mild COVID-19. General observations from the study: Memory sampled before infection contained some responding clones, suggesting cross-reactive memory joined. While clones contracting from day 15 to 85 were balanced between CD4 and CD8, later expanders leaned CD4+.

About this clonotype itself: Its antigen is not identified.

The germline V gene has CDR1 SGHRS and CDR2 YFSETQ. The J segment lost 2 bases and the V segment lost 5 bases, leaving 15 bases of the junction unmatched. The CDR3 sequence is 17 residues long. Researchers used 5'RACE with constant-segment primers to make TCR alpha and TCR beta cDNA libraries that carry sample barcodes and UMIs. TCRdb passed the 5' RACE reads through MiXCR, listing each CDR3 protein once. The table records 430,000 or so distinct CDR3 sequences, roughly 25% of them present only once. Sequenced material: PBMCs or a T cell subset sorted from them (not recorded which). This chain uses TRBV5-1 with TRBJ2-7; 8 nucleotides match TRBD1. The TCR sequence derives from an adult woman who had mild COVID-19 (a few samples of this study predate the infection). Cell type and time point are not known. The CDR3 loop is CASSLDRALPTTYEQYF. CDR3 bases: TGCGCCAGCAGTCTGGACAGGGCCTTACCCACAACCTACGAGCAGTACTTC. The whole variable domain, filled in from reference TRBV5-1 and TRBJ2-7, reads KAGVTQTPRYLIKTRGQQVTLSCSPISGHRSVSWYQQTPGQGLQFLFEYFSETQRNKGNFPGRFSGRQFSNSRSEMNVSTLELGDSALYLCASSLDRALPTTYEQYFGPGTRLTVT.